This is a list of T cell receptor beta chains from one sample in a study of control samples from healthy donors and cancer patients. Clones were sequenced by immunoSEQ multiplex PCR, and TCRdb holds only the in-frame ones, with some missing. The table has 120,000 or so clones, around 87% seen once. Sequenced: blood. These receptor sequences come from a man in his fifties or sixties in good health. Each CDR3 is given with its conserved first and last residue. The order of the fields is J gene, V gene, D gene, clone size, CDR3 protein, CDR3 DNA. D genes are given only for firm matches. Some rows have no size entry. The others give once, few or many, or a class for an expanded clone.

>TRBJ1-3|TRBV2|.|.
CASSEIIFTGYGNTIYF
TGTGCCAGCAGCGAGATAATTTTCACAGGGTACGGAAACACCATATATTTT
>TRBJ1-5|TRBV5-4|TRBD1|once
CASSLQGANQPQHF
TGTGCCAGCAGCTTACAGGGGGCCAATCAGCCCCAGCATTTT
>TRBJ1-1|TRBV9|.|.
CASSVVSDLNTEAFF
TGTGCCAGCAGCGTAGTAAGCGATTTGAACACTGAAGCTTTCTTT
>TRBJ1-2|TRBV12-5|.|.
CASGLVGGEGANYGYTF
TGTGCTAGTGGTTTGGTAGGAGGCGAGGGGGCTAACTATGGCTACACCTTC
>TRBJ1-6|TRBV7-3|.|.
CASSLQGGTNSPLHF
TGTGCCAGCAGCTTACAGGGCGGAACCAATTCACCCCTCCACTTT
>TRBJ1-2|TRBV19|TRBD1|.
CASRWATGTGQANYGYTF
TGTGCCAGTAGATGGGCGACCGGGACAGGGCAAGCTAACTATGGCTACACCTTC
>TRBJ2-7|TRBV28|.|.
CASRTPDGYEQYF
TGTGCCAGCAGAACCCCGGACGGTTACGAGCAGTACTTC
>TRBJ2-3|TRBV27|TRBD1|.
CASTRDRVSDTQYF
TGTGCCAGCACCCGGGACAGGGTTTCAGATACGCAGTATTTT
>TRBJ1-2|TRBV5-4|.|.
CASSLGRGNVYGYTF
TGTGCCAGCAGCTTGGGAAGGGGGAATGTCTATGGCTACACCTTC
>TRBJ1-1|TRBV28|.|.
CASTPSGPLSDEAFF
TGTGCCAGCACCCCATCGGGACCCCTCTCGGATGAAGCTTTCTTT
>TRBJ2-7|TRBV19|.|.
CASSKGSLSYEQYF
TGTGCCAGTAGTAAAGGGTCCCTCTCCTACGAGCAGTACTTC
>TRBJ2-5|TRBV18|.|.
CASSQTGLQETQYF
TGTGCCAGCTCTCAGACAGGACTCCAAGAGACCCAGTACTTC
>TRBJ1-2|TRBV18|.|few
CASSPAGAQAVGF
TGTGCCAGCTCACCTGCAGGGGCCCAGGCGGTAGGCTTC
>TRBJ1-1|TRBV29-1|TRBD1|few
CSVEDREVTAFF
TGCAGCGTTGAGGACAGGGAAGTTACAGCTTTCTTT
>TRBJ1-3|TRBV10-1|.|few
CASRQSLSGNTIYF
TGCGCCAGCAGACAGTCGCTCTCTGGAAACACCATATATTTT
>TRBJ2-1|TRBV11-2|.|.
CASSLANEQFF
TGTGCCAGCAGCTTAGCGAATGAGCAGTTCTTC
>TRBJ2-5|TRBV5-6|TRBD1|.
CASSLRQGLETQYF
TGTGCCAGCAGCTTGAGACAGGGGTTGGAGACCCAGTACTTC
>TRBJ1-3|TRBV30|.|medium-sized
CAWSLGTFGNTIYF
TGTGCCTGGAGTTTAGGGACATTTGGAAACACCATATATTTT
>TRBJ1-2|TRBV28|TRBD1|.
CASSLILQGAGYTF
TGTGCCAGCAGTTTAATTTTGCAGGGGGCGGGCTACACCTTC
>TRBJ2-7|TRBV9|.|once
CASSAGGANEQYF
TGTGCCAGCAGCGCAGGGGGGGCAAACGAGCAGTACTTC
>TRBJ2-2|TRBV7-2|.|few
CASSQPGRMAGELFF
TGTGCCAGCAGCCAACCGGGACGAATGGCCGGGGAGCTGTTTTTT
>TRBJ2-3|TRBV11-2|.|.
CASSRMRAGATDTQYF
TGTGCCAGCAGCCGGATGCGCGCAGGGGCCACAGATACGCAGTATTTT
>TRBJ1-6|TRBV6-5|.|.
CASSYSTEGGSPLHF
TGTGCCAGCAGTTACTCGACGGAGGGGGGTTCACCCCTCCACTTT
>TRBJ2-2|TRBV28|.|.
CASSLLGQGLGTGELFF
TGTGCCAGCAGTTTATTGGGCCAGGGGCTAGGCACCGGGGAGCTGTTTTTT
>TRBJ1-3|TRBV6-5|.|.
CASSLAGVSGNTIYF
TGTGCCAGCAGCTTGGCCGGCGTCTCTGGAAACACCATATATTTT
>TRBJ2-1|TRBV27|TRBD1|.
CASIPSRGIRYNEQFF
TGTGCCAGCATCCCCTCCAGGGGGATCAGGTACAATGAGCAGTTCTTC
>TRBJ1-1|TRBV19|TRBD1|.
CASSSQGASPTEAFF
TGTGCCAGTAGCTCACAGGGGGCATCTCCCACTGAAGCTTTCTTT
>TRBJ1-5|TRBV4-1|.|.
CASSQDSASNQPQHF
TGCGCCAGCAGCCAAGATTCGGCTAGCAATCAGCCCCAGCATTTT
>TRBJ1-2|TRBV7-2|.|.
CASSLAPSYTF
TGTGCCAGCAGCTTAGCCCCCAGCTACACCTTC
>TRBJ2-3|TRBV6-2/TRBV6-3|TRBD1|.
CASSRQGKGTDTQYF
TGTGCCAGCAGCCGACAGGGAAAAGGCACAGATACGCAGTATTTT
>TRBJ1-4|TRBV6-5|.|.
CASSWGGTTNEKLFF
TGTGCCAGCTCGTGGGGGGGGACAACTAATGAAAAACTGTTTTTT